The source of this T cell receptor (beta chain) is a study of T cell clonotyping in hematopoietic cell transplantation. This CDR3 spans 11 amino acids. Germline V gives CDR1 MNHEY, CDR2 SVGAGI. The germline V and J ends were trimmed by 4 bases and 8 bases, with 6 bases remaining between them. Assay used: immunoSEQ multiplex PCR; TCRdb lists only in-frame clones, some missing. The sample yields around 19,000 clones, 60% to 80% seen once. Documented time point: recipient sample about 28 days before transplant, after cytoreduction. The chain combines TRBV6-5 with TRBJ2-1; the D is unclear. The receptor was isolated from a man aged 60-69 years with acute myeloid leukemia. Some clones in this sample may be carry-over from other donors' samples. This material consisted of peripheral blood mononuclear cells, taken before stem cell transplant. CDR3 residues: CASSSEHEQFF. CDR3 bases: TGTGCCAGCAGTTCTGAACATGAGCAGTTCTTC.